Below, 19 T cell receptor beta chains from the same sample are listed, as sequenced in a study of graft-versus-host responses after intestinal transplantation. Graft tissue was processed to release intraepithelial and lamina propria lymphocytes. Assay used: immunoSEQ multiplex PCR; TCRdb lists only in-frame clones, some missing. The table shows fewer than 20,000 clones, with roughly four fifths occurring only once. The specimen was ileum tissue, collected 580 to 600 days after intestinal transplantation. The receptors derive from a human patient who received an intestinal transplant, so some T cells may come from the graft donor.

The rearrangement joins TRBV5-4 to TRBJ2-1; TRBD2 might be the D (7 bases). V was cut by 6 bases and J by 8 bases, with 18 bases left in between. Germline CDR1 is SGHNT and CDR2 is YYREEE (reference sequence). This CDR3 comprises 14 residues. CDR3 protein: CASTGRGADYEQFF. CDR3 sequence (DNA): TGTGCCAGCACGGGACGGGGGGCAGACTATGAGCAGTTCTTC.

CDR3 DNA: TGTGCCAGCAGAGCGCCGCTGGGATCAGGAGGCTACACCTTC. Translated, it gives CASRAPLGSGGYTF. This sequence joins TRBV6-5 and TRBJ1-2; D is uncertain. V was trimmed by 6 bases and J by 8 bases, leaving 19 bases between them. Germline CDR1 and CDR2: MNHEY and SVGAGI. The CDR3 contains 14 residues.

V usage is TRBV10-3 and J usage is TRBJ2-1; 13 bases agree with TRBD2. The J segment lost 2 bases and the V segment lost 5 bases, leaving 9 bases of the junction unmatched. CDR1 is ENHRY, CDR2 SYGVKD, per germline. The CDR3 totals 18 residues. The CDR3 region is CAISRGTSGISTYNEQFF. The CDR3 DNA reads as TGTGCCATCAGTCGCGGGACTAGCGGGATCTCAACCTACAATGAGCAGTTCTTC.

The chain is built from TRBV10-2 and TRBJ1-1; no reliable D call. V gave up 4 bases and J gave up 2 bases, with 8 bases separating them. This CDR3 region has 13 residues. Germline CDR1 is WSHSY and CDR2 is SAAADI. This CDR3 is CASSARPNTEAFF. CDR3 DNA: TGCGCCAGCAGTGCGAGGCCAAACACTGAAGCTTTCTTT.

This chain joins TRBV27 and TRBJ1-6; D not resolved. Trimming stripped 5 bases from V and 5 bases from J, with 7 bases between. Germline assignment: CDR1 MNHEY and CDR2 SMNVEV (reference sequence). There are 13 residues in the CDR3. The CDR3 nucleotides are TGTGCCAGCAGTGCGAGGGATAATTCACCCCTCCACTTT. It is translated as CASSARDNSPLHF.

The rearrangement joins TRBV7-7 to TRBJ1-2, with 8 bases fitting TRBD1. The germline V gene encodes CDR1 SSHAT and CDR2 FNYEAQ (reference sequence). The CDR3 has 16 amino acids. V shed 4 bases and J 4 bases; nucleotides not matched to a gene: 11. CDR3: CASSSLLPGQGYGYTF. CDR3 nucleotide sequence: TGTGCCAGCAGCTCCCTTCTCCCCGGACAGGGCTATGGCTACACCTTC.

The chain uses TRBV29-1 and TRBJ2-2, with D unclear. Trimming shortened V by 5 bases and J by 3 bases, and 4 bases separated the two germline ends. CDR1 SQVTM and CDR2 ANQGSEA come from the germline V gene. The CDR3 consists of 11 residues. The CDR3 sequence is CSVFYTGELFF. CDR3 nucleotide sequence: TGCAGCGTTTTCTACACCGGGGAGCTGTTTTTT.

The chain has TRBV4-3 and TRBJ2-7; possible D gene TRBD2, 7 bases. The CDR3 has 15 amino acids. Germline lookup yields CDR1 LGHNA and CDR2 YSLEER. V gave up 1 base and J gave up 7 bases, with 17 bases separating them. The DNA for the CDR3 is TGCGCCAGCAGCCAAGGAGCGCGGGGGCTGGGAGAGCAGTACTTC. Protein sequence: CASSQGARGLGEQYF.

The chain is built from TRBV6-1 and TRBJ1-4; tentative D call: TRBD1 (5 bases). Deletions cut 9 bases from V and 9 bases from J, with 17 bases between. This CDR3 region has 13 residues. Germline loops: CDR1 MNHNS, CDR2 SASEGT. The CDR3 loop is CASRGGWLKKLFF. The CDR3 bases are TGTGCCAGTCGGGGGGGGTGGCTAAAAAAACTGTTTTTT.

The chain couples TRBV7-9 to TRBJ2-5, with no clear D. The length of the CDR3 is 12 residues. The germline gives CDR1 SEHNR, CDR2 FQNEAQ (reference sequence). The germline V and J ends were trimmed by 5 bases and 1 base, with 5 bases remaining between them. The CDR3 protein is CASSVLQETQYF. The CDR3 DNA reads TGTGCCAGCAGCGTACTCCAAGAGACCCAGTACTTC. Complete variable domain (other parts from reference TRBV7-9 and TRBJ2-5): DTGVSQNPRHKITKRGQNVTFRCDPISEHNRLYWYRQTLGQGPEFLTYFQNEAQLEKSRLLSDRFSAERPKGSFSTLEIQRTEQGDSAMYLCASSVLQETQYFGPGTRLLVL.

The V call is TRBV9, the J call TRBJ1-1, with D possibly matching TRBD1 (5 bases). Trimming stripped 1 base from V and 4 bases from J, with 11 bases between. Germline V CDR1 and CDR2: SGDLS, YYNGEE. The length of the CDR3 is 14 residues. CDR3 bases: TGTGCCAGCAGCGTAATCGGGGGGAGCACTGAAGCTTTCTTT. It yields the protein CASSVIGGSTEAFF.

J is TRBJ2-5 and V is TRBV5-1; D gene uncertain. The length of the CDR3 is 15 residues. The germline gives CDR1 SGHRS, CDR2 YFSETQ. V shed 4 bases and J shed 2 bases, with 15 bases lying between them. The CDR3 spells CASSPETRGQETQYF. In nucleotides, the CDR3 is TGCGCCAGCAGCCCAGAGACACGCGGACAAGAGACCCAGTACTTC.

This clone was seen a handful of times. The rearrangement uses TRBV16 and TRBJ2-5; a weak D match, TRBD1 (5 bases). The J call is uncertain, as TRBJ2-7 better fits the DNA end. CDR1 KGHSY and CDR2 FQNENV come from the germline V gene. The length of the CDR3 is 14 residues. In DNA, the CDR3 is TGTGCCAGCGGACAAGGCACTGCGGCCTACGAGCAGTACTTC. Amino acid sequence: CASGQGTAAYEQYF.

The V call is TRBV6-1, the J call TRBJ2-5; no clear D gene. The CDR3 contains 13 residues. Looked up from germline, CDR1 is MNHNS and CDR2 is SASEGT. Trimming stripped 4 bases from V and 1 base from J, with 7 bases between. The CDR3 here is CASSVSFQETQYF. The CDR3 bases are TGTGCCAGCAGTGTGAGCTTCCAAGAGACCCAGTACTTC.

Judged by abundance, this clone is large. The V gene is TRBV19, the J gene TRBJ1-2; weak D call: TRBD1 (6 bases). Trimming left V 6 bases short and J 3 bases short, with 14 bases between. The CDR3 consists of 14 residues. Germline V gives CDR1 LNHDA, CDR2 SQIVND (reference sequence). This CDR3 is CASRREAGDYGYTF. The CDR3 coding sequence is TGTGCCAGTAGGAGGGAAGCAGGGGACTATGGCTACACCTTC.

The chain is built from TRBV6-5 and TRBJ2-1; TRBD1 agrees at 10 bases. Germline V CDR1 and CDR2: MNHEY, SVGAGI. V gave up 7 bases and J gave up 6 bases; unmatched junction bases: 9. The CDR3 sequence is 15 residues long. The CDR3 sequence is CASTEGTGAPNEQFF. Written as DNA, the CDR3 is TGTGCCAGCACCGAAGGGACAGGGGCTCCCAATGAGCAGTTCTTC.

This sequence joins TRBV4-1 and TRBJ2-2, with D possibly matching TRBD1 (6 bases). The CDR3 consists of 16 residues. V shed 0 bases and J shed 0 bases, with 8 bases lying between them. In germline, CDR1 is MGHRA, CDR2 YSYEKL. The CDR3 DNA is TGCGCCAGCAGCCAAGATTGGACAGCGAACACCGGGGAGCTGTTTTTT. Its translation is CASSQDWTANTGELFF.

V gene TRBV7-9 combines with J gene TRBJ2-2, with 7 positions matching TRBD2. Germline CDR1 SEHNR, CDR2 FQNEAQ (reference sequence). V shed 1 base, J shed 3 bases, and the junction held 5 bases outside the gene matches. This CDR3 is 16 amino acids long. Written as DNA, the CDR3 is TGTGCCAGCAGCTTAGGTTCGGGGGGTGACACCGGGGAGCTGTTTTTT. It encodes CASSLGSGGDTGELFF.

There are a few counts of this clone. The chain carries TRBV15 and TRBJ1-2; D might be TRBD1 (5 bases). Trimming cost V 1 base and J 0 bases, with 9 bases left between them. This CDR3 has 15 residues. The germline V gene has CDR1 LNHNV and CDR2 YYDKDF (reference sequence). The CDR3 loop is CATSRVGVSNYGYTF. CDR3 nucleotides: TGTGCCACCAGCAGAGTGGGGGTGTCTAACTATGGCTACACCTTC.